This T cell receptor (beta chain) stems from a study of post-analysis software for immune sequencing data. Study-level information: In terms of disease course, relapsing-remitting, secondary progressive and progressive-relapsing multiple sclerosis were included. Overall study results and limits: In patients, TRBV5-6, TRBV5-1 and TRBV20-1 belonged to about five TRBV segments found more frequently than in controls. In multiple sclerosis, normalized Chao1 diversity was significantly below that of controls.

V was clipped by 5 bases and J by 9 bases, with 8 bases between them. Per germline, CDR1 SQVTM and CDR2 ANQGSEA. The CDR3 length is 10 residues. Carried by the TCR beta cDNA libraries were unique molecular identifiers. TCRdb ran MiXCR on the PCR reads and lists one entry per CDR3 protein. Altogether about 820,000 distinct CDR3 sequences are present, about 57% being singletons, with the ten largest covering around 4.5%. This clonotype has just a few counts. Antigen unknown. The TCR comes from a girl aged 5-17 years with multiple sclerosis. The material sequenced was blood. The rearrangement uses TRBV29-1 and TRBJ2-1; D call uncertain. The CDR3 DNA reads TGCAGCGTTTCTGGTACTGAGCAGTTCTTC. Its protein is CSVSGTEQFF.